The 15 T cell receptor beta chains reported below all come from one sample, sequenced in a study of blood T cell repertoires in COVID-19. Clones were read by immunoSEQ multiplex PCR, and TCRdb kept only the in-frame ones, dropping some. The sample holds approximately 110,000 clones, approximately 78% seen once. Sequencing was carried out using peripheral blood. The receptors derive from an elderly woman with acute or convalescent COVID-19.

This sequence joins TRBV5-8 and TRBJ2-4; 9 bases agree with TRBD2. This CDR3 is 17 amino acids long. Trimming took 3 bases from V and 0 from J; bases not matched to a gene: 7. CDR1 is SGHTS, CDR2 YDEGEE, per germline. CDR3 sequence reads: CASSSRLAVLAKNIQYF. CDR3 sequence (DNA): TGTGCCAGCAGCTCGAGACTAGCGGTGCTAGCCAAAAACATTCAGTACTTC.

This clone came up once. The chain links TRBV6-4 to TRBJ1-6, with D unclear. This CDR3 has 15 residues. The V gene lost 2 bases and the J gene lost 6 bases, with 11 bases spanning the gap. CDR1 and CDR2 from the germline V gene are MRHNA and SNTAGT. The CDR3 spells CASSDDWRGNSPLHF. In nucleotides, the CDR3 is TGTGCCAGCAGTGACGACTGGCGTGGTAATTCACCCCTCCACTTT.

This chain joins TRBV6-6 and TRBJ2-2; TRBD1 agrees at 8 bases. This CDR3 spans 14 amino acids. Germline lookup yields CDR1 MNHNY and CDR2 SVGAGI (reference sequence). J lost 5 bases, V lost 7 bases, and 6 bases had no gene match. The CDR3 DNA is TGTGCCAGCACTAGGACAGGGCGAACCGGGGAGCTGTTTTTT. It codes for CASTRTGRTGELFF.

The CDR3 region is CASSQPGLGGYYNEQFF. The CDR3 DNA follows: TGTGCCAGCAGCCAACCCGGACTAGGGGGGTACTACAATGAGCAGTTCTTC. V is TRBV3-1 (or the pseudogene TRBV3-2) and J is TRBJ2-1, with a tentative D call TRBD2 (7 bases). Trimming took off 2 bases at V and 3 bases at J, with 17 bases between the two ends. The CDR3 has 17 residues. Per germline, CDR1 LGHDT and CDR2 YNNKEL (reference sequence).

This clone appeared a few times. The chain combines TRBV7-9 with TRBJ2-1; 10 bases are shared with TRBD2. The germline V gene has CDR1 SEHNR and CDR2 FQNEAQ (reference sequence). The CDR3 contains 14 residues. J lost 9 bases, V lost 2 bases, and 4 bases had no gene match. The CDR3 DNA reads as TGTGCCAGCAGCTTAACTAGCGGGATGTTTGAGCAGTTCTTC. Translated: CASSLTSGMFEQFF.

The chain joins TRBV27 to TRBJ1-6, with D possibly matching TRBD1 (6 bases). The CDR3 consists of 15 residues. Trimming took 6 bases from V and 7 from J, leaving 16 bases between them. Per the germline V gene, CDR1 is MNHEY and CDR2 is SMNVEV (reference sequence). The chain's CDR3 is CASSVWDTRNSPLHF. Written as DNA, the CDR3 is TGTGCCAGCAGCGTTTGGGACACTAGGAATTCACCCCTCCACTTT.

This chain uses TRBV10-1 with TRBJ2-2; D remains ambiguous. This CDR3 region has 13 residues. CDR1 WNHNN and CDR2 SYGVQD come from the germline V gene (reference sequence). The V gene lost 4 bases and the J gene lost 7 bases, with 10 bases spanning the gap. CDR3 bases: TGCGCCAGCAGTGCACTCCTTGGCGGGGAGCTGTTTTTT. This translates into CASSALLGGELFF.

The CDR3 DNA is TGTGCCAGCAGCTTACCCCTTATTGCTAACTATGGCTACACCTTC. It is translated as CASSLPLIANYGYTF. This chain uses TRBV7-9 with TRBJ1-2; D not resolved. V was cut by 2 bases and J by 0 bases, with 10 bases left in between. This CDR3 spans 15 amino acids. The germline V gene encodes CDR1 SEHNR and CDR2 FQNEAQ (reference sequence). Variable domain in full (rest from reference TRBV7-9 and TRBJ1-2): DTGVSQNPRHKITKRGQNVTFRCDPISEHNRLYWYRQTLGQGPEFLTYFQNEAQLEKSRLLSDRFSAERPKGSFSTLEIQRTEQGDSAMYLCASSLPLIANYGYTFGSGTRLTVV.

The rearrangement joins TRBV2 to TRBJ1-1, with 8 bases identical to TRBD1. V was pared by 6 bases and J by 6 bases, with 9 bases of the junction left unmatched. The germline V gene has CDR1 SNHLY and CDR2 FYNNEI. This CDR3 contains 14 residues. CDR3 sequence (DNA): TGTGCCAGCAGCGATCGGACAGGGATGTCTGAAGCTTTCTTT. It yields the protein CASSDRTGMSEAFF.

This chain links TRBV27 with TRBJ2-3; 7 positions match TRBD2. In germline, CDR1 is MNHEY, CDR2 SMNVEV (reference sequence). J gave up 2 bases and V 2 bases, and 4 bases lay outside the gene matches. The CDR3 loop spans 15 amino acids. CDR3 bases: TGTGCCAGCAGTTTAGTGGGAGGGGCCACAGATACGCAGTATTTT. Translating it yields CASSLVGGATDTQYF.

The CDR3 DNA reads as TGTGCCAGTAGTACGCCCTGGGGCAGGGCGGACACTGAAGCTTTCTTT. Its protein is CASSTPWGRADTEAFF. This sequence joins TRBV19 and TRBJ1-1, with TRBD1 as a possible D gene (5 bases). V dropped 4 bases and J dropped 3 bases, with 18 bases sitting between them. In germline, CDR1 is LNHDA, CDR2 SQIVND (reference sequence). CDR3 length: 16 residues. The whole variable domain, remainder taken from reference TRBV19 and TRBJ1-1, is DGGITQSPKYLFRKEGQNVTLSCEQNLNHDAMYWYRQDPGQGLRLIYYSQIVNDFQKGDIAEGYSVSREKKESFPLTVTSAQKNPTAFYLCASSTPWGRADTEAFFGQGTRLTVV.

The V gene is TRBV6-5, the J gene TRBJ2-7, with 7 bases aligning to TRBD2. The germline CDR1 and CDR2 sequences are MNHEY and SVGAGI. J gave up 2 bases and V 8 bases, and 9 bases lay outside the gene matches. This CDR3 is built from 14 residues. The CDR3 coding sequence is TGTGCCAGCCGACGGGAAGCGGGAACCTACGAGCAGTACGTC. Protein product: CASRREAGTYEQYV.

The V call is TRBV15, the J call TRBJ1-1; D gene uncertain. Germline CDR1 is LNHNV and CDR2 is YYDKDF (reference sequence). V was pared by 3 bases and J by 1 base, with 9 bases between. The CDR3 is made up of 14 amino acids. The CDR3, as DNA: TGTGCCACCAGCAGTCGGTTTTCGAACACTGAAGCTTTCTTT. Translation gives CATSSRFSNTEAFF.

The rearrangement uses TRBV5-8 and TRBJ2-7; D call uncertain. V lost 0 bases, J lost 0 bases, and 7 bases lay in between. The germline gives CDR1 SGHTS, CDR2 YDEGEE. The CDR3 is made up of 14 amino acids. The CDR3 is CASSLEPSSYEQYF. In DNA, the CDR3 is TGTGCCAGCAGCTTGGAACCGAGCTCCTACGAGCAGTACTTC.

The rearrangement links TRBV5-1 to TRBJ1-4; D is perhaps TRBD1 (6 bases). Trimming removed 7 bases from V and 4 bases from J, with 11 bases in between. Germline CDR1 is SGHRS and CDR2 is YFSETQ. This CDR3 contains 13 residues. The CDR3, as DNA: TGCGCCAGCGCGGGGGACAATAATGAAAAACTGTTTTTT. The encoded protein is CASAGDNNEKLFF.